This T cell receptor (beta chain) was identified during a study of identical twins. Study results and caveats: Twin sharing of out-of-frame TCR alpha was underestimated by models in monozygotic pairs.

CDR1 MNHNS and CDR2 SASEGT come from the germline V gene. V was pared by 6 bases and J by 10 bases, with 16 bases between. There are 13 residues in the CDR3. Each CDR3 protein is one row after TCRdb ran MiXCR on the 5' RACE reads. Among 700,000 or so distinct CDR3 sequences listed, less than 25% were seen once. This clonotype was seen only a few times. As yet, its antigen is unknown. These same records also appear under a second study, on T cells expressing NK-cell markers. That source adds: Each TCR beta repertoire originated in sorted T cells that were CD3+CD56+NKG2C+, CD3+CD56+NKG2C- or CD3+CD56-NKG2C+.

This TCR was sampled from a woman between 18 and 29 years old in good health. The chain joins TRBV6-1 to TRBJ2-1; the D gene is possibly TRBD1 (5 bases). The sequenced material came from PBMCs. CDR3 amino acids: CASSRETAREQFF. The DNA for the CDR3 is TGTGCCAGCAGCCGCGAGACAGCGAGGGAGCAGTTCTTC.